This TCR beta chain was identified in a study of cytomegalovirus exposure and HLA in healthy donors. Profiled with immunoSEQ multiplex PCR; TCRdb holds only in-frame clones, not every one. The profile shows 65,000 to 80,000 clones, roughly 94% of them singletons. This clone showed up many times. What was sequenced was PBMCs. The receptor was isolated from a woman younger than 35 in good health and CMV-seronegative.

Here the CDR3 reads CASSRIPGQGTDTQYF. For the CDR3, the DNA is TGTGCCAGCAGCCGTATTCCGGGACAGGGGACAGATACGCAGTATTTT. This rearrangement joins TRBV27 to TRBJ2-3; TRBD1 matches at 10 bases. Germline trimming cut 6 bases from V and 3 bases from J; bases unmatched to any gene: 9. The CDR3 covers 16 residues. Germline CDR1 is MNHEY and CDR2 is SMNVEV (reference sequence).